These T cell receptor beta chains were read from a single sample in a study of blood T cell repertoires in COVID-19. Only in-frame clones appear in the TCRdb table, and some are missing; sequencing was by immunoSEQ multiplex PCR. The sample contains roughly 230,000 clones, around 80% of which appear only once. Sequenced input: peripheral blood. These receptors all come from a man aged 35 to 55 with active or convalescent COVID-19. CDR3s include the opening cysteine and the closing phenylalanine or tryptophan. A D gene is named only where the DNA matches it firmly. A row's size may be missing; if present it is once, few, many or a size class.

j_call v_call d_call clone_size cdr3_nt cdr3_aa
TRBJ1-1 TRBV5-1 . . TGCGCCAGCAGCTCGAAACAGGGCTCGGACACTGAAGCTTTCTTT CASSSKQGSDTEAFF
TRBJ2-5 TRBV5-6 . few TGTGCCAGCAGCTTGTTTCGTCGAGCCCAAGAGACCCAGTACTTC CASSLFRRAQETQYF
TRBJ1-5 TRBV5-5 . few TGTGCCAGCAGCTTAACAGACGATAGCAATCAGCCCCAGCATTTT CASSLTDDSNQPQHF
TRBJ1-3 TRBV30 . . TGTGCCTGGACCGTCTCTGGAAACACCATATATTTT CAWTVSGNTIYF
TRBJ2-7 TRBV3-1/TRBV3-2 TRBD2 . TGTGCCAGCAGCCTTAGCGGGATGTCCTCCTACGAGCAGTACTTC CASSLSGMSSYEQYF
TRBJ1-1 TRBV5-4 . . TGTGCCAGCAGCTTTCAGGCAGATGGGGAAGCTTTCTTT CASSFQADGEAFF
TRBJ2-3 TRBV6-5 . once TGTGCCACTCGTCGGGGAGATACGCAGTATTTT CATRRGDTQYF
TRBJ2-7 TRBV4-1 TRBD2 few TGCGCCAGCAGCCAACCGCTAGCGGGAGGGTCCTACGAGCAGTACTTC CASSQPLAGGSYEQYF
TRBJ1-1 TRBV6-5 . . TGTGCCAGCAGTTACTCGACAGAGAACACTGAAGCTTTCTTT CASSYSTENTEAFF
TRBJ2-7 TRBV19 TRBD1 . TGTGCCAGTAGTAAAGGCACCCCCGGGACAGGGCCGTTAGAGCAGTACTTC CASSKGTPGTGPLEQYF
TRBJ2-1 TRBV27 TRBD2 . TGTGCCAGCAGTTTTGTTCTAGCGGCATACAATGAGCAGTTCTTC CASSFVLAAYNEQFF
TRBJ1-3 TRBV28 TRBD1 . TGTGCCAGCAGTTCAATAGGGGACAGGGTAGGAAACACCATATATTTT CASSSIGDRVGNTIYF
TRBJ2-1 TRBV25-1 TRBD2 . TGTGCCAGCAGTGAACGGGGGATAGCGGGAAATGAGCAGTTCTTC CASSERGIAGNEQFF
TRBJ1-1 TRBV25-1 TRBD1 . TGTGCCAGCACAAGGACAGGGCCGGGCACTGAAGCTTTCTTT CASTRTGPGTEAFF
TRBJ1-2 TRBV5-5 . . TGTGCCAGCAGCTTGGCTCAGGGGACCTATGGCTACACCTTC CASSLAQGTYGYTF
TRBJ1-1 TRBV19 TRBD1 . TGTGCCAGTAGTACCACAGGGGCGACTGAAGCTTTCTTT CASSTTGATEAFF
TRBJ1-1 TRBV7-2 . once TGTGCCAGCAGCTTAGTCCAGGGGAACACTGAAGCTTTCTTT CASSLVQGNTEAFF
TRBJ1-2 TRBV7-9 . . TGTGCCAGCAGCTTAGGGGGGCCGGGTGGCTACACCTTC CASSLGGPGGYTF
TRBJ2-2 TRBV10-2 . . TGCGCCAGCAGGGATCGACACCTCAACACCGGGGAGCTGTTTTTT CASRDRHLNTGELFF
TRBJ2-5 TRBV2 . . TGTGCCAGCAGTTTACTAGAAGAGACCCAGTACTTC CASSLLEETQYF
TRBJ1-6 TRBV5-5 . few TGTGCCAGCAGCTTGAAAGGTATTGAGGTTACGAATTCACCCCTCCACTTT CASSLKGIEVTNSPLHF
TRBJ1-2 TRBV6-5 . . TGTGCCAGCAACTCCCGGGGGTGGGGCTACACCTTC CASNSRGWGYTF
TRBJ1-2 TRBV18 TRBD1 . TGTGCCAGCTCACCTCGGGACAGATATGGCTACACCTTC CASSPRDRYGYTF
TRBJ1-1 TRBV11-3 . few TGTGCCAGCAGCTTCAACAGGGAGGGAACTGAAGCTTTCTTT CASSFNREGTEAFF
TRBJ2-1 TRBV12-5 . . TGTGCTAGTGGTTTGGTAGGGAGCGGATCTAGCTCCTACAATGAGCAGTTCTTC CASGLVGSGSSSYNEQFF
TRBJ2-7 TRBV5-1 TRBD1 . TGCGCCAGCAGACGACAGGGAAGTTCCTACGAGCAGTACTTC CASRRQGSSYEQYF
TRBJ1-4 TRBV5-1 . once TGCGCCAGCAGCATGTCTGCAACTAATGAAAAACTGTTTTTT CASSMSATNEKLFF
TRBJ2-1 TRBV5-1 . . TGCGCCAGCAGCCTACAAGGGAGCAGATCCTACAATGAGCAGTTCTTC CASSLQGSRSYNEQFF
TRBJ1-1 TRBV19 TRBD1 . TGTGCCACCTCGGGACAGTTGAACACTGAAGCTTTCTTT CATSGQLNTEAFF
TRBJ2-1 TRBV25-1 TRBD2 . TGTGCCAGCAGTGAATATTTGGGCGGGAGATACGGTAGCGATGAGCAGTTCTTC CASSEYLGGRYGSDEQFF
TRBJ2-7 TRBV2 . . TGTGCCAGCGAGGCCCGGGACAAGGCCTACGAGCAGTACTTC CASEARDKAYEQYF
TRBJ1-3 TRBV28 . . TGTGCCAGCAGTTTAAACCTACCCACTGGAAACACCATATATTTT CASSLNLPTGNTIYF
TRBJ2-7 TRBV6-6 . . TGTGCCAGCAGTTACGAGGAGACCTACGAGCAGTACTTC CASSYEETYEQYF
TRBJ2-7 TRBV5-3 . . TGTGCCAGAAGCTTGGGGGGCCAGTATTTTTACGAGCAGTACGAACTTCGATTC CARSLGGQYFYEQYELRF
TRBJ2-3 TRBV7-9 TRBD2 . TGTGCCAGCAGCCGGAGAGGGACTAGCGGGAGGCTGGGAACAGATACGCAGTATTTT CASSRRGTSGRLGTDTQYF
TRBJ2-1 TRBV12-5 . . TGTGCTAGTGGTCCCCCCGGGAGTAGCTCCTACAATGAGCAGTTCTTC CASGPPGSSSYNEQFF
TRBJ1-5 TRBV7-3 TRBD1 . TGTGCCAGCAGCTTCGCCGGGACAGGGGTTGATCAGCCCCAGCATTTT CASSFAGTGVDQPQHF
TRBJ1-2 TRBV6-1 . . TGTGCCAGCAGTGATACAGGGCGCTATGGCTACACCTTC CASSDTGRYGYTF
TRBJ1-2 TRBV6-2/TRBV6-3 . once TGTGCCAGCAGTTACCAAATAGAGGTTGGTGGCTACACCTTC CASSYQIEVGGYTF
TRBJ2-3 TRBV4-2 TRBD2 . TGTGCCAGCAGTCCGGGACTAAACACAGATACGCAGTATTTT CASSPGLNTDTQYF
TRBJ2-5 TRBV5-1 . . TGCGCCAGCAGCTTGGTTGGAACAGCTCAAGAGACCCAGTACTTC CASSLVGTAQETQYF
TRBJ2-2 TRBV30 . . TGTGCCTGGAGTAAAGCGAGCACCGGGGAGCTGTTTTTT CAWSKASTGELFF
TRBJ1-2 TRBV10-3 . . TGTGCCATCAGTGAGTCTCCGGGGATGGGCTATGGCTACACCTTC CAISESPGMGYGYTF
TRBJ2-3 TRBV7-9 . . TGTGCCAGCAGCTCGTCCCTAGGAGGGGCTTTCACAGATACGCAGTATTTT CASSSSLGGAFTDTQYF